The rows below give T cell receptor beta chains drawn from one sample of a study of blood T cell repertoires in COVID-19. The repertoire was sequenced with immunoSEQ multiplex PCR; TCRdb's copy has only in-frame clones and lacks some. Counted here are about 97,000 clones, over 75% occurring once; the ten biggest clones make up about 1.8%. Sequenced material: peripheral blood. The receptors here all came from a man in his fifties or sixties with acute or convalescent COVID-19. Each CDR3 is given with its conserved first and last residue. D genes are given only for firm matches. Part of the rows lack a size; the others show once, few, many or a class for expanded clones.

size	V	J	D	DNA	CDR3
.	TRBV6-5	TRBJ1-5	.	TGTGCCAGCACCCAAGCCCCCGGGGTGGGTCAGCCCCAGCATTTT	CASTQAPGVGQPQHF
.	TRBV7-2	TRBJ1-2	TRBD1	TGTGCCAGCAGCCCGGGGACAGCTCACTATGGCTACACCTTC	CASSPGTAHYGYTF
.	TRBV18	TRBJ1-1	.	TGTGCCAGCTCACCCGGAGAAGGGACTGGGAACACTGAAGCTTTCTTT	CASSPGEGTGNTEAFF
.	TRBV11-2	TRBJ1-1	.	TGTGCCAGCAGCTTTACCCACAGAACTGAAGCTTTCTTT	CASSFTHRTEAFF
.	TRBV7-7	TRBJ2-5	.	TGTGCCAGCAGCTTAGGATGGCGGGAGACCCAGTACTTC	CASSLGWRETQYF
.	TRBV5-1	TRBJ2-3	TRBD1	TGCGCCAGCAGCTTAGGGGGCCCGATCAGCACAGATACGCAGTATTTT	CASSLGGPISTDTQYF
.	TRBV12-5	TRBJ1-2	.	TGTGCTAGTGGTTTGGGGACAGCGGTGAATGGCTACACCTTC	CASGLGTAVNGYTF
.	TRBV5-1	TRBJ1-2	.	TGCGCCAGCAGCTTGGCAGGTTTGGGTGGCTACACCTTC	CASSLAGLGGYTF
.	TRBV11-2	TRBJ1-3	.	TGTGCCAGCAGTGGACACAACGGAAACACCATATATTTT	CASSGHNGNTIYF
.	TRBV5-6	TRBJ1-2	.	TGTGCCAGCAGCCCCGATCGTCTAGCCTATGGCTACACCTTC	CASSPDRLAYGYTF
once	TRBV6-5	TRBJ1-6	.	TGTGCCAGCACCACCGGTACCTACAATTCACCCCTCCACTTT	CASTTGTYNSPLHF
.	TRBV5-1	TRBJ1-1	.	TGCGCCAGCAGCTTGGAGGGAGGAGGCACTGAAGCTTTCTTT	CASSLEGGGTEAFF
.	TRBV6-6	TRBJ1-5	TRBD1	TGTGCCAGCAGATACCGACAGGGTTCCTCCAATCAGCCCCAGCATTTT	CASRYRQGSSNQPQHF
.	TRBV11-2	TRBJ2-5	.	TGTGCCAGCAGCTTACGGAGGCACGTGGAGACCCAGTACTTC	CASSLRRHVETQYF
.	TRBV10-3	TRBJ1-1	TRBD1	TGTGCCATCAGCAATTCCGGGACAGGGCAGAACACTGAAGCTTTCTTT	CAISNSGTGQNTEAFF
.	TRBV4-1	TRBJ2-1	.	TGCGCCAGCAGCCAAGCGCAGCGAGACAATGAGCAGTTCTTC	CASSQAQRDNEQFF
.	TRBV18	TRBJ1-2	TRBD1	TGTGCCAGCTCCCCAGAGGGGGCAGGGCGGTATGGCTACACCTTC	CASSPEGAGRYGYTF
.	TRBV15	TRBJ1-2	TRBD1	TGTGCCACCAGCAGAGTAGCAGGGGGCGCCAACTATGGCTACACCTTC	CATSRVAGGANYGYTF
.	TRBV7-9	TRBJ1-5	.	TGTGCCAGCAGCTCCCCCGGGGTGAATCAGCCCCAGCATTTT	CASSSPGVNQPQHF
.	TRBV7-7	TRBJ2-5	.	TGTGCCAGCAGCTTAACCCGGGGGAGGTACCAAGAGACCCAGTACTTC	CASSLTRGRYQETQYF
once	TRBV6-5	TRBJ1-1	.	TGTGCCAGCAGCCACCCGGTGGGGGGGAACACTGAAGCTTTCTTT	CASSHPVGGNTEAFF
.	TRBV18	TRBJ1-2	TRBD1	TGTGCCAGCTCACCCGACAGGGCGAGGGACTACACCTTC	CASSPDRARDYTF
once	TRBV9	TRBJ1-1	.	TGTGCCAGCAGCGTAATGGGAGGGACTGAAGCTTTCTTT	CASSVMGGTEAFF
.	TRBV30	TRBJ1-2	TRBD1	TGTGCCTGGGGACGGGACAGACCCTATGGCTACACCTTC	CAWGRDRPYGYTF
.	TRBV19	TRBJ1-6	.	TGTGCCAGTAGTATGACAGGTCTCTCATATAATTCACCCCTCCACTTT	CASSMTGLSYNSPLHF
.	TRBV6-1	TRBJ1-2	TRBD1	TGTGCCAGCAGAGAAACCCCCAATCAGGACAGGTTCCCCTATGGCTACACCTTC	CASRETPNQDRFPYGYTF
.	TRBV5-1	TRBJ1-6	.	TGCGCCAGCAGCTTGCAGGGGCGCGAATCACCCCTCCACTTT	CASSLQGRESPLHF
.	TRBV15	TRBJ1-5	.	TGTGCCACCAGCCTACGAAATCAGCCCCAGCATTTT	CATSLRNQPQHF
.	TRBV6-2/TRBV6-3	TRBJ1-5	TRBD1	TGTGCCAGCAGTTACTTACAGGGGGTTAATCAGCCCCAGCATTTT	CASSYLQGVNQPQHF
.	TRBV10-2	TRBJ1-1	TRBD1	TGCGCCAGCGGGACAGGGGGCACTGAAGCTTTCTTT	CASGTGGTEAFF
.	TRBV5-4	TRBJ1-2	TRBD1	TGTGCCAGCAGCTGGGGGCAGGGGGCCACTGGCTATGGCTACACCTTC	CASSWGQGATGYGYTF
.	TRBV5-5	TRBJ1-2	TRBD1	TGTGCCAGCGCTGGGGGTCCGGGACAGGACCACTACACCTTC	CASAGGPGQDHYTF
.	TRBV6-5	TRBJ1-1	TRBD1	TGTGCCAGCAGGGCGGGACAGATAAAGAACACTGAAGCTTTCTTT	CASRAGQIKNTEAFF
.	TRBV6-6	TRBJ1-3	.	TGTGCCAGCAGCTCTGACTCCCGCAGAGAGGGAAACACCATATATTTT	CASSSDSRREGNTIYF
.	TRBV5-4	TRBJ1-2	.	TGTGCCAGCAGCTTCGGACAGAGACCTAACTATGGCTACACCTTC	CASSFGQRPNYGYTF
.	TRBV5-5	TRBJ2-2	.	TGTGCCAGCAGCGCGGCTAGTGTCCGAACCGTGACCGGGGAGCTGTTTTTT	CASSAASVRTVTGELFF
.	TRBV6-5	TRBJ1-2	.	TGTGCCAGCAGTTACCCAGGGTATGGCTACACCTTC	CASSYPGYGYTF
.	TRBV3-1/TRBV3-2	TRBJ1-5	TRBD1	TGTGCCAGCAGCCTGGGACAGGGTTGGGGGAAGCCCCAGCATTTT	CASSLGQGWGKPQHF
.	TRBV27	TRBJ2-5	.	TGTGCCAGCAGTACTCAGGGGGAGACCCAGTACTTC	CASSTQGETQYF
.	TRBV12-5	TRBJ1-1	TRBD1	TGTGCTAGTGGTTTGACGACAGGGCAAACCGAAGCTTTCTTT	CASGLTTGQTEAFF
once	TRBV19	TRBJ2-3	TRBD2	TGTGCCATCTCGGGGGCCGCGGGGGGGTCCACAGATACGCAGTATTTT	CAISGAAGGSTDTQYF
few	TRBV28	TRBJ1-3	.	TGTGCCAGCAGTTTATCAGGATACTCTGGAAACACCATATATTTT	CASSLSGYSGNTIYF
.	TRBV18	TRBJ1-1	.	TGTGCCAGCTCACCACCTGGAGGGCCAACGAACACTGAAGCTTTCTTT	CASSPPGGPTNTEAFF
.	TRBV11-2	TRBJ1-3	.	TGTGCCAGCAGCTTGTGGCTACAGGGACGCTCTGGAAACACCATATATTTT	CASSLWLQGRSGNTIYF
.	TRBV2	TRBJ1-1	TRBD1	TGTGCCAGCAGTTCCGGGACAGGGTTCATGAACACTGAAGCTTTCTTT	CASSSGTGFMNTEAFF
.	TRBV14	TRBJ2-5	.	TGTGCCAGCAGCCAAAGGAGGTGGGTCCCCGGAGAGACCCAGTACTTC	CASSQRRWVPGETQYF
.	TRBV9	TRBJ2-1	.	TGTGCCAGCAGGGCACCCTCAGGGGAGGGAATGAATGAGCAGTTCTTC	CASRAPSGEGMNEQFF
.	TRBV5-4	TRBJ2-1	TRBD1	TGTGCCAGCATGTCACAGGGGGACAATGAGCAGTTCTTC	CASMSQGDNEQFF
.	TRBV18	TRBJ1-2	.	TGTGCCAGCTCACCCCGCCTTTTAGAGTCCTATGGCTACACCTTC	CASSPRLLESYGYTF
.	TRBV5-4	TRBJ1-2	.	TGTGCCAGCAGCTTAGCGGTAGAGAACTATGGCTACACCTTC	CASSLAVENYGYTF
.	TRBV9	TRBJ1-4	.	TGTGCCAGCAGCGTAGAGCCGTCAACCCGAAGCGGTGAAAAACTGTTTTTT	CASSVEPSTRSGEKLFF
few	TRBV2	TRBJ2-2	TRBD2	TGTGCCAGCAGTAGACTAGCGGGGTCCCACACCGGGGAGCTGTTTTTT	CASSRLAGSHTGELFF
.	TRBV5-1	TRBJ2-5	TRBD2	TGCGCCAGCAGCCACGGACTAGCAGGGGACGGGACCCAGTACTTC	CASSHGLAGDGTQYF
.	TRBV10-3	TRBJ2-5	.	TGTGCCACTGGGAAGAGGGATGAGACCCAGTACTTC	CATGKRDETQYF
.	TRBV5-1	TRBJ2-5	TRBD1	TGCGCCAGCAGCTTAGGGACAGAAGAGACCCAGTACTTC	CASSLGTEETQYF